The subject of this entry is one TCR beta chain. This clone appeared a single time. Its recognized antigen is unknown. No base quality information exists; no much larger clone differs at one position. Receptor amplification or capture employed the immunoSEQ multiplex PCR assay. For the multiplex PCR, a mixture combining 60 forward primers for TCR Vbeta segments and 13 reverse primers for TCR Jbeta segments was used. Amplification of the CDR3 region of rearranged TCR beta genes was performed with a multiplex PCR assay on genomic DNA. Amplified TCR beta libraries were sequenced as 87-base-pair reads on the Illumina HiSeq System. In the paper's pipeline: A later analysis counted 65 million to 90 million unique TCR beta chains across the 666 repertoires, and some 11 million of these chains were shared by at least two donors. Raw reads were error-corrected and collapsed into unique sequences with a nearest-neighbor algorithm that merged closely related sequences to remove PCR and sequencing errors. To assign V, D and J gene segments, CDR3 sequences were aligned to IMGT reference sequences. For a sequence to be retained, a match of at least six nucleotides to both a V gene segment and a J gene segment was required. Rearrangements were called productive when the CDR3 lacked stop codons and stayed in frame with V and J; all others were non-productive. Following IMGT convention, CDR3 was defined as the stretch from the second conserved V-encoded cysteine to the conserved J-encoded phenylalanine. In an earlier analysis of around 540 of the donors, sequences lacking an unambiguous match to a single V gene segment were excluded. In an earlier analysis of approximately 610 of the donors, V segments were called functional above 56.7% productive rearrangements and were called segregating when the between-donor standard deviation exceeded 5%. A statistical classification framework was developed to diagnose cytomegalovirus status using the catalog of TCR beta chain sequences. In a later analysis, V and J genes were assigned by comparing TCR nucleotide sequences against IMGT/GENE-DB human TR gene sequences. Using the TCRdist pipeline, a later analysis assigned CDR3 sequences along with most-parsimonious VDJ recombination scenarios. In a later analysis, each TCR beta chain was defined by its CDR3 amino acid sequence together with its V-gene family, and reads without a unique V-gene family were excluded. To address suspected cross-contamination and a sequencing artifact, a later analysis removed a few hundred highly shared, low-generation-probability nucleotide sequences. In a later analysis, a clonal expansion index was calculated for each public chain from normalized within-repertoire ranks of inferred template counts. Generation probabilities in a later analysis came from a VDJ recombination model fitted to out-of-frame rearrangements, and those results were checked against IGoR. Hypergeometric tests were used in a later analysis to score TCR-TCR, TCR-HLA and TCR-CMV co-occurrence, with a repertoire-size bias correction applied to the TCR pairs. False discovery rates were estimated in a later analysis by permuting HLA or CMV assignments 20 times. In a later analysis, co-occurring TCRs were grouped with DBSCAN, and TCRdist sequence similarity was added when clustering was performed within HLA-allele-positive subsets. Repertoires with fewer than 30,000 or more than 120,000 public chains were left out of co-occurrence clustering, as were five repertoires with anomalous nucleotide sharing. The clones in this table, taken by TCRdb from immuneACCESS, are in-frame only. Not every clone is retained; where verified, under half of the shortfall comes from an unresolved V gene, and the cause of the rest is unknown. The DNA was the basis for D and trimming; V, J and clone size are from that table. The sample table contains 95,000 to 150,000 clones; only one count was recorded for 77% of them. The top ten constitute 13% of the sample.

The cohort comprised more than 550 healthy bone marrow donors. At the time of sampling, every cohort member was nominally healthy, though immune exposures that went unrecorded were likely present. The donor was CMV seropositive and was included in the group of approximately 300 seropositive cohort members. Every donor gave a peripheral blood sample, and the peripheral blood mononuclear cells from that sample were used for TCR beta sequencing. The Qiagen DNeasy Blood Extraction Kit was used to extract genomic DNA from the blood cell samples. The entry originates in a study of cytomegalovirus exposure and HLA in healthy donors (dated by TCRdb to 2017 to 2019). About the investigation overall: According to an earlier analysis of 587 of the donors, 150 million to 200 million T cells yielded 100 million or so unique TCR beta sequences and approximately 300 Gb of sequence data. An earlier analysis of about 620 of the donors applied high-throughput TCR beta sequencing to assess whether each TCR beta V gene segment acted as functional or pseudogenic. Donor age, sex, ethnicity and CMV serostatus were collected together with the repertoire data. An early release that covered roughly 600 HLA-typed donors contained 250 to 350 gigabases of sequencing data and around 85 million unique TCR sequences. Typing coverage varied by locus: about 620-630 donors for A, B, C, DRB1 and DQB1; around 560 for DQA1; about 570 for DPA1; around 450 for DPB1. Across about 380 genotyped donors of the cohort, an average of roughly 250,000 unique TCR beta nucleotide sequences per donor were sequenced, and approximately 17% of those sequences were non-productive. The T cell repertoires of 666 subjects were profiled by immunosequencing and related to cytomegalovirus serostatus. Because of strong linkage in the cohort, roughly five DR-DQ haplotypes were treated as single units for association and clustering. Rather than drawing on any new phenotypic data, the later analysis identified candidate immune exposures from TCR beta sequences and the way those sequences occurred across donors. To predict cytomegalovirus infection status, the study brought together high-throughput TCR immunosequencing, statistical association of individual TCRs with disease status, and machine learning. A later genetic analysis used genome-wide SNP genotypes for about three fifths of the 666 donors, treating that subset as a discovery cohort. The genetic ancestry cluster associated with self-reported Caucasian donors included around 76% of the 300 to 450 genotyped donors. HLA typing covered class I and class II loci at four-digit resolution. All discovery cohort repertoires had been generated on a single sequencing platform. In addition to the first cohort of hundreds of subjects, a separate validation cohort of 100 to 150 different subjects was used. The study aimed to test whether signatures of past pathogen exposure could be identified by cataloging public T cell receptors. A later analysis re-examined previously published TCR beta repertoires from roughly 650 donors and added high-resolution HLA genotyping to investigate patterns of TCR occurrence. The full study reports these points: Broadly in line with IMGT annotations, most TCR beta V segments showed up in productive rearrangements about 90% or about 30% of the time in an earlier analysis of 450 to 600 of the donors. When HLA alleles, especially DR and DQ, strongly co-occurred, attributing TCR associations to individual alleles was difficult. Three of the identified cytomegalovirus-associated TCR beta chains were confirmed in vitro to be specific for cytomegalovirus antigens. A group of highly shared sequence variants was considered likely to be a technical artifact of the sequencing pipeline. In a later analysis, the rate of TCR association differed among HLA loci, with DRB1 alleles having the most associated TCRs and HLA-C alleles having the fewest. Because some donors lacked HLA typing at each locus, the association tests relied only on the typed subset. The study listed 164 TCR beta chains as associated with cytomegalovirus. The authors suggested that the approach could potentially be generalized to other disease states and immunological phenotypes. Presence/absence analyses assumed roughly uniform sequencing depth across donors, an assumption that may not hold. The cohort was sequenced for TCR beta chains only, and without alpha or paired-chain data the features that could be detected were limited. Most TCR sequences were seen in very few donors, while some public TCRs were found in many individuals. Specific HLA alleles were associated with around 18,000 TCR beta sequences at a false discovery rate of 0.05 in a later analysis. In a later analysis, several top co-occurrence clusters were reported to appear linked to parvovirus B19, influenza, CMV and Epstein-Barr virus. Linkage disequilibrium might explain the correlated functional status among segregating V segments, but an unknown experimental factor could not be excluded. A later analysis found that HLA-associated TCR beta chains were more clonally expanded and had lower generation probabilities than equally common non-associated chains. A further reported finding was that TCR beta sequences accurately predicted the HLA-A and HLA-B alleles for most subjects in the first cohort. Compared with the roughly 720-donor mean, donors in an Asian-associated ancestry cluster had fewer N-insertions in productive TCRs, according to a later genetic analysis. For the cohort, immune exposure information was limited to CMV serostatus. Seventeen rarely observed V segments, including chromosome 9 orphons, were excluded from the earlier analysis of about 610 of the donors because counts were too low. The classifier was reported to diagnose cytomegalovirus status with high specificity and sensitivity in both the original and validation cohorts. Most CMV-associated TCR beta chains appeared to be HLA-restricted in a later analysis, and the HLA associations seemed to be driven largely by CMV exposure. A later genetic analysis associated a missense DCLRE1C variant with V-gene and J-gene trimming of TCR beta chains, and an independent cohort replicated the association.

Specimen: PBMCs. This TCR was recovered from a woman between 40 and 55 years old in good health and CMV-seropositive.

The CDR3 region has the sequence CASSELAGGDDEQYF. The nucleotide sequence is given as TGTGCCAGCAGTGAGTTAGCGGGAGGAGACGACGAGCAGTACTTC. The sequence is built from TRBV2 and TRBJ2-7; the central 10 bases match TRBD2. Measured from the cysteine to the phenylalanine, the CDR3 is 15 residues long. CDR3 DNA only is kept here, 45 bases in frame from base 1. CDR1 and CDR2 are drawn from the germline V gene: SNHLY, FYNNEI. V trim: 3 bases; J trim: 5 bases; unmatched bases: 7.